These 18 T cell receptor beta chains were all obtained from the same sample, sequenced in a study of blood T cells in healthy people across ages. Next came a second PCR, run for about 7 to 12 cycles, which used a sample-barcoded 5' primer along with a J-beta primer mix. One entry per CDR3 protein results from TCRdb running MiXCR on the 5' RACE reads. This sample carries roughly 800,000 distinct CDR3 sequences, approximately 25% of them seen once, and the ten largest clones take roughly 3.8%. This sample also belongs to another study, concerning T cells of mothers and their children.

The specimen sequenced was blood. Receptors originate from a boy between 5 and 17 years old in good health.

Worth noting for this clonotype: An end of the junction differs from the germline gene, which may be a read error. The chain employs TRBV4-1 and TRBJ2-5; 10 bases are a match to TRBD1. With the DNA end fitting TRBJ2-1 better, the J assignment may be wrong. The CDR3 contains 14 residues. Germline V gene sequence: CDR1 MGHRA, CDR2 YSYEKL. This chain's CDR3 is CASSRGQGNNEQFF. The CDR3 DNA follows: TGCGCCAGTAGCCGGGGACAGGGGAACAATGAGCAGTTCTTC.

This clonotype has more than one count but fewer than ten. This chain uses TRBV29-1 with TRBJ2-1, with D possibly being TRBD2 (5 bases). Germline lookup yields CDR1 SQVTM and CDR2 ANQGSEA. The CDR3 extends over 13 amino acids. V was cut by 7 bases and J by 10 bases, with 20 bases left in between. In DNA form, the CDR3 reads TGCAGCGCTGCATACGGGAAGGCCAGGGAGCAGTTCTTC. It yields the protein CSAAYGKAREQFF.

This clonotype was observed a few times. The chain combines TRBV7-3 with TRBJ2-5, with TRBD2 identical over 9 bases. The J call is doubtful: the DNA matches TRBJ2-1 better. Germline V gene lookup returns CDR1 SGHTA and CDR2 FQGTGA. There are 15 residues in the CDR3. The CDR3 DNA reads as TGTGCCAGCAGCTCCAGCGGGGGGATATCCGATGAGCAGTTCTTC. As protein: CASSSSGGISDEQFF.

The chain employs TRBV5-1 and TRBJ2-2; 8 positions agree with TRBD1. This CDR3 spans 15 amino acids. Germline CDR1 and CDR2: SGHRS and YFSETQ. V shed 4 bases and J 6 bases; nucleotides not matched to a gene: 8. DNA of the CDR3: TGCGCCAGCAGCCCCTCGACAGGGGCGGCCGGGGAGCTGTTTTTT. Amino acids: CASSPSTGAAGELFF.

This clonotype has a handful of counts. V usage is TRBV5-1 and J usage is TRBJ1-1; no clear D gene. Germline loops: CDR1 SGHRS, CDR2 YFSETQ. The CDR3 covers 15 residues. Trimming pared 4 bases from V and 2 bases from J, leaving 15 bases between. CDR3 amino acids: CASSLQTVLNTEAFF. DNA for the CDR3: TGCGCCAGCAGCCTACAAACTGTCCTAAACACTGAAGCTTTCTTT.

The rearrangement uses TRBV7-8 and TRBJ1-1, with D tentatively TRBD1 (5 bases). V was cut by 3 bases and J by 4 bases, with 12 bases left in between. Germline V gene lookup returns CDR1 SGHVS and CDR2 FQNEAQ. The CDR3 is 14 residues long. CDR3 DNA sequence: TGTGCCAGCAGCTTTAGGGGACGAGGCACTGAAGCTTTCTTT. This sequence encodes CASSFRGRGTEAFF.

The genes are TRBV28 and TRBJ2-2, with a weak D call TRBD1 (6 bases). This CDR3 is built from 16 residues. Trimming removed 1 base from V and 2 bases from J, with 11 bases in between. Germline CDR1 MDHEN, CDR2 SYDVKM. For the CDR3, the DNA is TGTGCCAGCAGTTTATTCCCAGGGGTTAACACCGGGGAGCTGTTTTTT. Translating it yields CASSLFPGVNTGELFF.

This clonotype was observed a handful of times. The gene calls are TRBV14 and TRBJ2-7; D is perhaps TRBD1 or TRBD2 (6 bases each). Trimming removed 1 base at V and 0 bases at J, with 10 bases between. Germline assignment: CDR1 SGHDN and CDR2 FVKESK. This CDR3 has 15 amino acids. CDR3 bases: TGTGCCAGCAGCCAAGGGGGGGACATCTCCTACGAGCAGTACTTC. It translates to CASSQGGDISYEQYF.

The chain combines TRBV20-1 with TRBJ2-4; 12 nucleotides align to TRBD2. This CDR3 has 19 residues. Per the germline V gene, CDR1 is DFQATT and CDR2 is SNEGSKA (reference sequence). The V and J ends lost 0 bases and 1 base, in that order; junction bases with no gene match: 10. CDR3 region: CSARDSGLAGTLAKNIQYF. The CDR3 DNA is TGCAGTGCTAGAGATAGCGGACTAGCGGGAACCCTGGCCAAAAACATTCAGTACTTC.

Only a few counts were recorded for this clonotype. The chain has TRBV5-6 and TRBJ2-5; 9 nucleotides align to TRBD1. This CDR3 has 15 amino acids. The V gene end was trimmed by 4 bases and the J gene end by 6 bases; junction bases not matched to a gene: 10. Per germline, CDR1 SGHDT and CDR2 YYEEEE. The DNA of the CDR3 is TGTGCCAGCAGCGAGGGACAGGGAGGTTGGCAGACCCAGTACTTC. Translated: CASSEGQGGWQTQYF.

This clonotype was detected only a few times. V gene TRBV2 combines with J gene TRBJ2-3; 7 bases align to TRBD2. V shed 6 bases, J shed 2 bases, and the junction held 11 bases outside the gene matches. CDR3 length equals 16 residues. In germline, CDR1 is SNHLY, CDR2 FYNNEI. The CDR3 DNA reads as TGTGCCAGCAGACAGTGGAGCGGGGAGTTCACAGATACGCAGTATTTT. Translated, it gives CASRQWSGEFTDTQYF.

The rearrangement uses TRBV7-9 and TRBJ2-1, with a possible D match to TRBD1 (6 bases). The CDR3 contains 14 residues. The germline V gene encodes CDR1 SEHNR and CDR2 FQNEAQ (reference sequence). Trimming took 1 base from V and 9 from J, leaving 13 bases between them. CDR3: CASSLGQGYGEQFF. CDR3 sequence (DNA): TGTGCCAGCAGCTTAGGCCAGGGGTACGGTGAGCAGTTCTTC.

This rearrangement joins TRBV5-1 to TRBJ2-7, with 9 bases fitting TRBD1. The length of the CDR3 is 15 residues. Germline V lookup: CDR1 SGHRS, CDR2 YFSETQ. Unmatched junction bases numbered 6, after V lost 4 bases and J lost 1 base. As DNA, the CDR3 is TGCGCCAGCAGCCCACACGGGACAGGGTCCTACGAGCAGTACTTC. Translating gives CASSPHGTGSYEQYF.

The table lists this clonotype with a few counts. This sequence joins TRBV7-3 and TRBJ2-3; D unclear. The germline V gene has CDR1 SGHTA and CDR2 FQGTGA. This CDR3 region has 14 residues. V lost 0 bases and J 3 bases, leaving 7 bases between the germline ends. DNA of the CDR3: TGTGCCAGCAGCTTAACGCCAGGAACAGATACGCAGTATTTT. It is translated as CASSLTPGTDTQYF.

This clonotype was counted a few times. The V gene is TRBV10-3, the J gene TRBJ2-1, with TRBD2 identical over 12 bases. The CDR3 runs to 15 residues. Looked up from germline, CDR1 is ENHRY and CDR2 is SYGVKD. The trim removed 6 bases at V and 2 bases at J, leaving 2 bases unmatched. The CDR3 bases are TGTGCCATCAGCTCTAGCGGGGGGGCCTACAATGAGCAGTTCTTC. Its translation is CAISSSGGAYNEQFF.

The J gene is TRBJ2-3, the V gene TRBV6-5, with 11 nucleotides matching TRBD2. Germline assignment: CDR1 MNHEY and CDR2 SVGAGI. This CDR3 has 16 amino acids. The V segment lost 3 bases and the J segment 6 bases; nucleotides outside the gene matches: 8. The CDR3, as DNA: TGTGCCAGCAGTTATGTACTAGCGGGAGCGGCTGATACGCAGTATTTT. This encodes CASSYVLAGAADTQYF.

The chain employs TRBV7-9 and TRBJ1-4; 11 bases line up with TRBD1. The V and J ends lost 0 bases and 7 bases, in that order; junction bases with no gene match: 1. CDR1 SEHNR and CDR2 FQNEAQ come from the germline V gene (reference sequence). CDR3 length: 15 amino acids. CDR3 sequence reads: CASSLADRGREKLFF. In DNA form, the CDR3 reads TGTGCCAGCAGCTTAGCGGACAGGGGGCGTGAAAAACTGTTTTTT. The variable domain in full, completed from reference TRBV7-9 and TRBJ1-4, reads DTGVSQNPRHKITKRGQNVTFRCDPISEHNRLYWYRQTLGQGPEFLTYFQNEAQLEKSRLLSDRFSAERPKGSFSTLEIQRTEQGDSAMYLCASSLADRGREKLFFGSGTQLSVL.

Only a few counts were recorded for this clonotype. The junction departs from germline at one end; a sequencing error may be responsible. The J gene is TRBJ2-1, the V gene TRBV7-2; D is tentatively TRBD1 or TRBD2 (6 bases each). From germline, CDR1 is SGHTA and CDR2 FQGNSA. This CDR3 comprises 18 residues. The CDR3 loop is CAGSSGAGDSRSYNEQFF. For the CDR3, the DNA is TGTGCCGGCAGCTCAGGGGCTGGGGACTCCCGTTCCTACAATGAGCAGTTCTTC.